This record looks at one T cell receptor beta chain sequence and its context. This sample is part of a study of T cell changes during pregnancy in multiple sclerosis. Trimming took 4 bases from V and 1 from J, leaving 6 bases between them. The length of the CDR3 is 13 residues. Germline CDR1 is SGHDT and CDR2 is YYEEEE. Using immunoSEQ multiplex PCR, the repertoire was profiled, and TCRdb retains in-frame clones only, with some absent. The sample lists approximately 100,000 clones, 85% to 95% seen once, with 1.6% in the top ten. Sequenced material: peripheral blood, taken after pregnancy. The V and J genes are TRBV5-6 and TRBJ1-5; D is unclear. The receptor's source is a female donor with multiple sclerosis, enrolled in a pregnancy study. The CDR3 coding sequence is TGTGCCAGCAGCCAGAGGAGCAATCAGCCCCAGCATTTT. This translates into CASSQRSNQPQHF.